This T cell receptor beta chain was captured by sequencing in a study of PD-1 blockade in classical Hodgkin lymphoma. Study results and limitations: Patients who responded completely had about the same baseline diversity as newly diagnosed patients. When set against healthy donors, newly diagnosed patients were reported to show lower baseline TCR diversity.

Using immunoSEQ multiplex PCR, the repertoire was profiled, and TCRdb retains in-frame clones only, with some absent. The sample comprises under 40,000 clones, approximately 82% of which are singletons, and about 15% rests with the top ten. The length of the CDR3 is 14 residues. The germline V gene encodes CDR1 LNHDA and CDR2 SQIVND (reference sequence). V shed 7 bases and J shed 2 bases, with 14 bases lying between them. All patients experienced relapse after autologous stem cell transplantation, and brentuximab vedotin exposure was variable. Concerning this clone: Its antigen is as yet unknown.

The receptor was derived from a human donor with classical Hodgkin lymphoma. This chain links TRBV19 with TRBJ2-5; TRBD1 or TRBD2 may be the D gene (5 bases each). This sample comprised peripheral blood mononuclear cells (PBMCs), obtained before the second cycle of nivolumab. CDR3 sequence reads: CASTSGGGQETQYF. DNA for the CDR3: TGTGCCAGTACCTCCGGTGGGGGACAAGAGACCCAGTACTTC. Supplemented by reference TRBV19 and TRBJ2-5, the full variable domain reads DGGITQSPKYLFRKEGQNVTLSCEQNLNHDAMYWYRQDPGQGLRLIYYSQIVNDFQKGDIAEGYSVSREKKESFPLTVTSAQKNPTAFYLCASTSGGGQETQYFGPGTRLLVL.